The source of this T cell receptor (beta chain) is a study of PD-1 blockade in classical Hodgkin lymphoma. Study findings and constraints: The study found complete responders had baseline diversity similar to newly diagnosed patients.

Measured with immunoSEQ multiplex PCR; TCRdb has only the in-frame clones, and not every one. The data hold about 98,000 clones, with approximately 80% observed a single time. Losses at the gene ends were 8 bases for V and 2 bases for J; bases not matched to a gene: 0. This CDR3 is 12 amino acids long. The germline CDR1 and CDR2 sequences are LNHDA and SQIVND (reference sequence). As concerns this clone: The antigen is undetermined.

Patients all relapsed after autologous stem cell transplantation, and there was variation in brentuximab vedotin exposure. The TCR originated in a human donor with classical Hodgkin lymphoma. Sequences were derived from peripheral blood mononuclear cells (PBMCs), sampled before the second cycle of nivolumab. The chain employs TRBV19 and TRBJ1-3; 7 nucleotides match TRBD1. The CDR3 DNA sequence: TGTGCCAGTGGGACAGCTGGAAACACCATATATTTT. Protein: CASGTAGNTIYF.